Listed here is a single TCR beta chain. The sample originates from a study of blood T cell repertoires in COVID-19. The wider study: There were acute and convalescent COVID-19 samples, and they came from the United States, Italy and Spain. Sources were T cells, B-cell-depleted T cells, or PBMCs; the material itself was cDNA or gDNA.

The CDR3 runs 15 residues. Germline V gene lookup returns CDR1 SGHVS and CDR2 FNYEAQ. V gave up 5 bases and J gave up 1 base, with 14 bases separating them. As processed by the authors: Amplified reference gene primers provided the basis for estimating nucleated cell counts. Profiling relied on immunoSEQ multiplex PCR, and the TCRdb table lists in-frame clones only, not all of them. The V and J calls and the clone size are those of that table, but D and trimming were determined from the DNA. The sample carries approximately 250,000 clones, around 86% recorded once. The receptor comes from a middle-aged man with active or convalescent COVID-19. Sequenced input: peripheral blood. V is TRBV7-6 and J is TRBJ1-1, with D tentatively TRBD1 (5 bases). This chain's CDR3 is CASSPPGGGNTEAFF. CDR3 nucleotides: TGTGCCAGCAGCCCCCCCGGGGGGGGGAACACTGAAGCTTTCTTT.